This TCR beta chain appears in the sequencing data of a study of T-cell reconstitution after alpha-beta-depleted transplantation in children. Regarding the study as a whole: Expanded graft clones, several hundred of them, were reportedly the source of alpha-beta T cells about two months after transplant.

A TCRbeta library incorporating unique molecular identifiers was prepared. In TCRdb, the PCR reads were re-called with MiXCR into one record per CDR3 protein. The sample has under 450,000 distinct CDR3 sequences; under 20% are singletons. In the case of this clonotype: Its matching antigen is unknown.

Trimming took off 1 base at V and 4 bases at J, with 8 bases between the two ends. Germline CDR1 reads GTSNPN; CDR2 reads SVGIG (reference sequence). CDR3 length: 13 amino acids. Sequencing was performed on PBMCs, mostly from graft donor cells, taken 360 days after TCRalphabeta/CD19-depleted stem cell transplant. The chain carries TRBV30 and TRBJ2-1; tentative D call: TRBD2 (6 bases). The TCR originated in a boy in the first two years of life who had a stem cell transplant for Wiskott-Aldrich syndrome, so the T cells may come from the graft donor. CDR3 amino acids: CAWSALAYNEQFF. The CDR3 nucleotides read TGTGCCTGGAGTGCGCTAGCGTACAATGAGCAGTTCTTC.